This TCR beta chain was captured in a study of T cell responses to AZD1222 COVID-19 vaccine. Points from the study as a whole: Among the donors, most were white British and more were female, and clonal diversity was possibly underestimated. No day 14 peak samples; only post-peak repertoires were characterized.

Concerning this clone: Antigen: not known.

V was pared by 1 base and J by 2 bases, with 5 bases of the junction left unmatched. The germline CDR1 and CDR2 sequences are SGHTA and FQGNSA. The CDR3 length is 16 residues. Data came from immunoSEQ multiplex PCR; TCRdb stores just in-frame clones and leaves some out. The table shows 90,000 to 100,000 clones, with 88% occurring only once. The receptor's source is an adult who received the AZD1222 COVID-19 vaccine. The sample consisted of peripheral blood, taken 28 days after the second AZD1222 dose. The V and J genes are TRBV7-2 and TRBJ2-5; 9 bases line up with TRBD1. The CDR3 here is CASSLGLGTGQETQYF. DNA for the CDR3: TGTGCCAGCAGCTTAGGATTGGGGACAGGGCAAGAGACCCAGTACTTC.